The present TCR beta chain was sequenced within a study of blood T cells in healthy people across ages. This clonotype was seen more than once but under ten times. The second PCR ran roughly 6 to 11 cycles with a sample-barcoded 5' primer and J-beta primers. A 12-random-nucleotide template-switch adaptor tagged each cDNA molecule. One entry per CDR3 protein, called by TCRdb with MiXCR from the 5' RACE reads. Of about 800,000 distinct CDR3 sequences in the sample, approximately 25% were seen once. This CDR3 is 14 amino acids long. Trimming shortened V by 2 bases and J by 0 bases, and 8 bases separated the two germline ends. This sample also belongs to another study, concerning T cells of mothers and their children. According to that study: A few healthy Caucasian mothers and their six children donated. For each mother, over 9 million TCR beta CDR3 reads were obtained, and for each child, a few million. There was no detection of any persistent microchimeric T cell clones.

V gene TRBV12-3 or TRBV12-4 combines with J gene TRBJ2-7; D gene unclear. The source is a boy aged 10-17 years in good health. Source material: blood. The CDR3 region has the DNA TGTGCCAGCAGTTTAACCAGAAACTCCTACGAGCAGTACTTC. Amino acid sequence: CASSLTRNSYEQYF.